The entry below describes one T cell receptor beta chain. The antigen is undetermined. This specimen comes from a study of shared clonotypes between healthy human individuals. Only CD45RO-negative cells positively selected for CCR7 counted as naive CD8 cells, so terminally differentiated effector memory CD45RA+ cells were excluded. Whole-study findings and limits: Generally, naive subsets came out with larger estimated richness than memory subsets. The researchers took only blood, and tissue repertoires probably look different.

TCRdb's copy holds only in-frame clones and misses some; the assay was immunoSEQ multiplex PCR. This table has about 2.1 million clones, about 92% appearing once. Trimming took off 1 base at V and 4 bases at J, with 12 bases between the two ends. CDR3 size: 15 residues. CDR1 is SNHLY and CDR2 is FYNNEI in the germline V gene. The sequence was obtained from a man in his late teens or twenties in good health. Some clones in this sample may be carry-over from other donors' samples. The specimen was naive CD8+ T cells from PBMCs. The chain joins TRBV2 to TRBJ2-3; a weak D match, TRBD2 (6 bases). Here the CDR3 DNA reads TGTGCCAGCAGTGAAGGCCAGGGAGGCCCAGATACGCAGTATTTT. Its protein product is CASSEGQGGPDTQYF. Based on the CDR3 plus reference TRBV2 and TRBJ2-3, the full variable domain is EPEVTQTPSHQVTQMGQEVILRCVPISNHLYFYWYRQILGQKVEFLVSFYNNEISEKSEIFDDQFSVERPDGSNFTLKIRSTKLEDSAMYFCASSEGQGGPDTQYFGPGTRLTVL.